These 2 T cell receptor beta chains were sequenced from one sample in a study of T cell responses to AZD1222 COVID-19 vaccine. The table came from immunoSEQ multiplex PCR; TCRdb's copy has only in-frame clones and leaves some out. The data show tens of thousands of clones, with around 82% seen just once and about 20% held by the top ten. Sample: peripheral blood, taken on day 0 of AZD1222 vaccination. Every receptor here comes from an adult in good health.

The V and J genes are TRBV2 and TRBJ2-7; D is undetermined. Germline assignment: CDR1 SNHLY and CDR2 FYNNEI. This CDR3 contains 14 residues. V was shortened by 1 base and J by 3 bases, with 10 bases between the two germline ends. The CDR3 DNA reads as TGTGCCAGCAGTGAAGATTCAGGTGGCTACGAGCAGTACTTC. Residues: CASSEDSGGYEQYF.

This clone occurred a few times. V and J are TRBV6-5 and TRBJ1-1; D remains unclear. Per germline, CDR1 MNHEY and CDR2 SVGAGI. The CDR3 is made up of 12 amino acids. With 11 bases removed from V and 1 base from J, the gap between germline ends came to 11 bases. In nucleotides, the CDR3 is TGTGCCGCCCGACTTGGGAACACTGAAGCTTTCTTT. Translation gives CAARLGNTEAFF.